The rows below give T cell receptor beta chains drawn from one sample of a study of T cells in Graves' hyperthyroidism and ophthalmopathy. MiXCR, applied by TCRdb to the multiplex PCR reads, yields one record per CDR3 protein. The sample includes 500,000 to 750,000 distinct CDR3 sequences, 12% to 15% of them seen just once. Sequenced input: blood. Receptors were obtained from a woman under 30 with Graves' ophthalmopathy. Each CDR3 is given with its conserved first and last residue. The order of the fields is clone size, V gene, J gene, D gene, CDR3 DNA, CDR3 protein. A D gene is named only where the DNA matches it firmly. Not all rows give a size; the values are once, few, many and, for expanded clones, a class.

abundance: many
v_gene: TRBV11-1
j_gene: TRBJ2-7
d_gene: TRBD2
CDR3nt: TGTGCCAGCAGCTTCGGACTAGCGGGCTACGAGCAGTACTTC
CDR3aa: CASSFGLAGYEQYF

abundance: few
v_gene: TRBV10-3
j_gene: TRBJ1-4
d_gene: TRBD1
CDR3nt: TGTGCCATCAGTGGCTCGGGACAGGGCAAGGAAAAACTGTTTTTT
CDR3aa: CAISGSGQGKEKLFF

abundance: many
v_gene: TRBV20-1
j_gene: TRBJ2-5
d_gene: TRBD2
CDR3nt: TGCAGTGCTCGCGGACTAGCGGAAGAGACCCAGTACTTC
CDR3aa: CSARGLAEETQYF

abundance: few
v_gene: TRBV7-3
j_gene: TRBJ2-1
d_gene: NA
CDR3nt: TGTGCCAGCAGCGCTCAGGGCAATGAGCAGTTCTTC
CDR3aa: CASSAQGNEQFF

abundance: many
v_gene: TRBV27
j_gene: TRBJ2-2
d_gene: NA
CDR3nt: TGTGCCAGCAGTTTTACGGGAGATGTGACCGGGGAGCTGTTTTTT
CDR3aa: CASSFTGDVTGELFF

abundance: NA
v_gene: TRBV27
j_gene: TRBJ2-7
d_gene: TRBD1
CDR3nt: TGTGCCAGCAGTTTAGCAGGGGGCTGGCGGGGAAGGAGCTACGAGCAGTACTTC
CDR3aa: CASSLAGGWRGRSYEQYF

abundance: NA
v_gene: TRBV7-2
j_gene: TRBJ2-3
d_gene: TRBD2
CDR3nt: TGTGCCAGCAGCTTAGCGCTAGCAGCGGGAGTAGATACGCAGTATTTT
CDR3aa: CASSLALAAGVDTQYF

abundance: many
v_gene: TRBV9
j_gene: TRBJ1-5
d_gene: NA
CDR3nt: TGTGCCAGCAGTGTCGAAGGAAGCAATCAGCCCCAGCATTTT
CDR3aa: CASSVEGSNQPQHF

abundance: many
v_gene: TRBV30
j_gene: TRBJ2-5
d_gene: NA
CDR3nt: TGTGCCTGGAGTTACGGGACCACACAAGAGACCCAGTACTTC
CDR3aa: CAWSYGTTQETQYF

abundance: NA
v_gene: TRBV9
j_gene: TRBJ2-5
d_gene: TRBD2
CDR3nt: TGTGCCAGCGGGCTAGCGGTTGAAGAGACCCAGTACTTC
CDR3aa: CASGLAVEETQYF

abundance: many
v_gene: TRBV9
j_gene: TRBJ1-1
d_gene: NA
CDR3nt: TGTGCCAGCAGCGTAGGTGGGGGGCCTGAAGCTTTCTTT
CDR3aa: CASSVGGGPEAFF

abundance: NA
v_gene: TRBV20-1
j_gene: TRBJ1-4
d_gene: NA
CDR3nt: TGCAGTGCTAGAGACACAGCGGATAATGAAAAACTGTTTTTT
CDR3aa: CSARDTADNEKLFF

abundance: many
v_gene: TRBV27
j_gene: TRBJ2-7
d_gene: NA
CDR3nt: TGTGCCAGCAGTCCAACAACAGGGTACGAGCAGTACTTC
CDR3aa: CASSPTTGYEQYF

abundance: few
v_gene: TRBV19
j_gene: TRBJ1-6
d_gene: TRBD1
CDR3nt: TGTGCCACGACAGGGTCCAGAATGGAACCCCTCCACTTT
CDR3aa: CATTGSRMEPLHF

abundance: many
v_gene: TRBV20-1
j_gene: TRBJ1-2
d_gene: NA
CDR3nt: TGCAGTGTCGCAGACTATGGCTACACCTTC
CDR3aa: CSVADYGYTF

abundance: many
v_gene: TRBV7-2
j_gene: TRBJ2-1
d_gene: TRBD2
CDR3nt: TGTGCCAGCAGCTTAAACCTAGCGGGACCGGGAAATGAGCAGTTCTTC
CDR3aa: CASSLNLAGPGNEQFF

abundance: NA
v_gene: TRBV28
j_gene: TRBJ2-1
d_gene: TRBD2
CDR3nt: TGTGCCAGCAGGGACAGGACTAGCGGCAATGAGCAGTTCTTC
CDR3aa: CASRDRTSGNEQFF

abundance: many
v_gene: TRBV6-6
j_gene: TRBJ2-2
d_gene: TRBD2
CDR3nt: TGTGCCAGCAGTTACCCCAGATCCGTTACTAGCGGGAGGTACACCGGGGAGCTGTTTTTT
CDR3aa: CASSYPRSVTSGRYTGELFF

abundance: many
v_gene: TRBV6-1
j_gene: TRBJ1-1
d_gene: NA
CDR3nt: TGTGCCAGCAGTTACACTGGGAACACTGAAGCTTTCTTT
CDR3aa: CASSYTGNTEAFF

abundance: many
v_gene: TRBV7-9
j_gene: TRBJ2-7
d_gene: TRBD2
CDR3nt: TGTGCCAGCAGCCCGCCTAGCGGGAGGGCCATCGAGCAGTACTTC
CDR3aa: CASSPPSGRAIEQYF

abundance: NA
v_gene: TRBV20-1
j_gene: TRBJ2-2
d_gene: TRBD2
CDR3nt: TGCAGTGCTAGGACTAGCGGGAGGGCCAATTCCGGGGAGCTGTTTTTT
CDR3aa: CSARTSGRANSGELFF

abundance: NA
v_gene: TRBV28
j_gene: TRBJ2-7
d_gene: NA
CDR3nt: TGTGCCAGCAGGTATCTTTTGTACAGGGAGCAGTACTTC
CDR3aa: CASRYLLYREQYF

abundance: NA
v_gene: TRBV3-1
j_gene: TRBJ1-1
d_gene: TRBD1
CDR3nt: TGTGCCAGCAGCCAAGCCGGGACAGACACTGAAGCTTTCTTT
CDR3aa: CASSQAGTDTEAFF

abundance: many
v_gene: TRBV18
j_gene: TRBJ1-4
d_gene: NA
CDR3nt: TGTGCCAGCTCGACAAGAGTTTCAACTAATGAAAAACTGTTTTTT
CDR3aa: CASSTRVSTNEKLFF

abundance: NA
v_gene: TRBV5-1
j_gene: TRBJ2-1
d_gene: TRBD2
CDR3nt: TGCGCCAGCAGCTACGGTTCTAGCGGGAGGGCCGGGGAGCAGTTCTTC
CDR3aa: CASSYGSSGRAGEQFF

abundance: many
v_gene: TRBV28
j_gene: TRBJ1-5
d_gene: TRBD1
CDR3nt: TGTGCCAGCAGGGCCGGGACAGGGTCTCAGCCCCAGCATTTT
CDR3aa: CASRAGTGSQPQHF

abundance: NA
v_gene: TRBV6-2/TRBV6-3
j_gene: TRBJ1-2
d_gene: NA
CDR3nt: TGTGCCAGCAGTTACTCGCAGAATAACTATGGCTACACCTTC
CDR3aa: CASSYSQNNYGYTF

abundance: NA
v_gene: TRBV12-3/TRBV12-4
j_gene: TRBJ1-3
d_gene: TRBD1
CDR3nt: TGTGCCAGCACCCCCGCGACAGGGAGAGGAAACACCATATATTTT
CDR3aa: CASTPATGRGNTIYF

abundance: many
v_gene: TRBV20-1
j_gene: TRBJ2-3
d_gene: NA
CDR3nt: TGCAGTGCTTCCGGGAGACCCCGATCCCCCTCTCCGGATACGCAGTATTTT
CDR3aa: CSASGRPRSPSPDTQYF

abundance: many
v_gene: TRBV5-6
j_gene: TRBJ1-5
d_gene: TRBD1
CDR3nt: TGTGCCAGCAGCCGAACCCGGGACAGGGGGCGCGGAGGCAATCAGCCCCAGCATTTT
CDR3aa: CASSRTRDRGRGGNQPQHF

abundance: many
v_gene: TRBV4-3
j_gene: TRBJ2-7
d_gene: NA
CDR3nt: TGCGCCAGCAGCCAATCGCAGGGGAGGTCCTACGAGCAGTACTTC
CDR3aa: CASSQSQGRSYEQYF

abundance: NA
v_gene: TRBV14
j_gene: TRBJ2-1
d_gene: NA
CDR3nt: TGTGCCAGCAGCCACAGCCTTAGCGGAGACTGGGACGATGAGCAGTTCTTC
CDR3aa: CASSHSLSGDWDDEQFF

abundance: many
v_gene: TRBV20-1
j_gene: TRBJ2-7
d_gene: TRBD1
CDR3nt: TGCAGTGCTAGAGAGAGAGGGGACAGTTTCTACGAGCAGTACTTC
CDR3aa: CSARERGDSFYEQYF

abundance: many
v_gene: TRBV6-1
j_gene: TRBJ2-7
d_gene: TRBD1
CDR3nt: TGTGCCACCATAGAATCAATGGCGGACAGGGGCCACGAGCAGTACTTC
CDR3aa: CATIESMADRGHEQYF

abundance: NA
v_gene: TRBV30
j_gene: TRBJ1-4
d_gene: NA
CDR3nt: TGTGCCTGGAGTGTAGGGCATGGCCCGCGGGCAACTAATGAAAAACTGTTTTTT
CDR3aa: CAWSVGHGPRATNEKLFF

abundance: NA
v_gene: TRBV7-2
j_gene: TRBJ2-3
d_gene: TRBD2
CDR3nt: TGTGCCAGCACCGGGAGGGGGGGAGATACGCAGTATTTT
CDR3aa: CASTGRGGDTQYF

abundance: many
v_gene: TRBV18
j_gene: TRBJ2-1
d_gene: NA
CDR3nt: TGTGCCAGCTCACCACCGGGCCGCCGTTCAGATGAGCAGTTCTTC
CDR3aa: CASSPPGRRSDEQFF

abundance: few
v_gene: TRBV12-3/TRBV12-4
j_gene: TRBJ2-7
d_gene: NA
CDR3nt: TGTGCCAGCGGGATGGCGGTAACCTACGAGCAGTACTTC
CDR3aa: CASGMAVTYEQYF

abundance: NA
v_gene: TRBV29-1
j_gene: TRBJ1-6
d_gene: TRBD1
CDR3nt: TGCAGCGTTGCCCCCCCCCCGGGACAGGGAAATTCACCCCTCCACTTT
CDR3aa: CSVAPPPGQGNSPLHF

abundance: many
v_gene: TRBV2
j_gene: TRBJ2-3
d_gene: NA
CDR3nt: TGTGCCAGCAAAAGGGCATCCTGGCCCGGTAGCACAGATACGCAGTATTTT
CDR3aa: CASKRASWPGSTDTQYF

abundance: few
v_gene: TRBV12-3/TRBV12-4
j_gene: TRBJ1-3
d_gene: NA
CDR3nt: TGTGCCAGCAGCTCCCTCGACACCATATATTTT
CDR3aa: CASSSLDTIYF

abundance: few
v_gene: TRBV20-1
j_gene: TRBJ2-1
d_gene: TRBD1
CDR3nt: TGCAGTGCTAGAGAGGGACAGGGGGCTAGAAATGAGCAGTTCTTC
CDR3aa: CSAREGQGARNEQFF

abundance: NA
v_gene: TRBV20-1
j_gene: TRBJ1-5
d_gene: NA
CDR3nt: TGCAGTGCTAGACCTAAACGGTTGGGTACGGACAGCAATCAGCCCCAGCATTTT
CDR3aa: CSARPKRLGTDSNQPQHF

abundance: many
v_gene: TRBV7-3
j_gene: TRBJ2-1
d_gene: NA
CDR3nt: TGTGCCAGCAGCCGCCCTCCGGCGAATGAGCAGTTCTTC
CDR3aa: CASSRPPANEQFF

abundance: many
v_gene: TRBV24-1
j_gene: TRBJ2-2
d_gene: TRBD2
CDR3nt: TGTGCCACCAGTGCCTGGAGAGCGGGAGCGGGTACCGGGGAGCTGTTTTTT
CDR3aa: CATSAWRAGAGTGELFF

abundance: NA
v_gene: TRBV15
j_gene: TRBJ1-5
d_gene: NA
CDR3nt: TGTGCCACCAGCAGAGGTCCGGGGGGGGAAAATGGAGCCCATCAGCCCCAGCATTTT
CDR3aa: CATSRGPGGENGAHQPQHF

abundance: NA
v_gene: TRBV6-2/TRBV6-3
j_gene: TRBJ1-1
d_gene: NA
CDR3nt: TGTGCCAGCAGTTACTCGAAGCGGGGGAGTCGGACTGAAGCTTTCTTT
CDR3aa: CASSYSKRGSRTEAFF

abundance: many
v_gene: TRBV13
j_gene: TRBJ2-7
d_gene: NA
CDR3nt: TGTGCCAGCAGCTTATCTGGGGCCGCCGAGCAGTACTTC
CDR3aa: CASSLSGAAEQYF

abundance: NA
v_gene: TRBV18
j_gene: TRBJ2-1
d_gene: NA
CDR3nt: TGTGCCAGCTCACCCCCGGGTAGCGGCCTCGGGAATGAGCAGTTCTTC
CDR3aa: CASSPPGSGLGNEQFF

abundance: many
v_gene: TRBV20-1
j_gene: TRBJ2-3
d_gene: NA
CDR3nt: TGCAGTGCCCCCCGAGGGGGGGAGTGGTTTGGAGATACGCAGTATTTT
CDR3aa: CSAPRGGEWFGDTQYF

abundance: many
v_gene: TRBV10-3
j_gene: TRBJ1-5
d_gene: NA
CDR3nt: TGTGCCATCAGTGAGTCCCAGGTAGTCACGGGGAGCAATCAGCCCCAGCATTTT
CDR3aa: CAISESQVVTGSNQPQHF

abundance: many
v_gene: TRBV12-3/TRBV12-4
j_gene: TRBJ1-5
d_gene: TRBD1
CDR3nt: TGTGCCAGCAGTGAACAGGGGTTTCGCAATCAGCCCCAGCATTTT
CDR3aa: CASSEQGFRNQPQHF

abundance: many
v_gene: TRBV30
j_gene: TRBJ2-7
d_gene: NA
CDR3nt: TGTGCCTGGAGGCGGGGATCCGAGCAGTACTTC
CDR3aa: CAWRRGSEQYF

abundance: many
v_gene: TRBV3-1
j_gene: TRBJ2-5
d_gene: TRBD2
CDR3nt: TGTGCCAGCAGCCAAGCTAGCGGGCGGCAAGAGACCCAGTACTTC
CDR3aa: CASSQASGRQETQYF

abundance: NA
v_gene: TRBV5-1
j_gene: TRBJ1-1
d_gene: NA
CDR3nt: TGCGCCACCCGACCCGAATTGGGCACTGAAGCTTTCTTT
CDR3aa: CATRPELGTEAFF

abundance: NA
v_gene: TRBV28
j_gene: TRBJ1-2
d_gene: TRBD1
CDR3nt: TGTGCCAGCAACGTTCTCCTACAGGGGATCTCTGGCTACACCTTC
CDR3aa: CASNVLLQGISGYTF

abundance: few
v_gene: TRBV6-6
j_gene: TRBJ1-5
d_gene: NA
CDR3nt: TGTGCCAGCAGTTACTCGCCAGAGAGCAATCAGCCCCAGCATTTT
CDR3aa: CASSYSPESNQPQHF

abundance: many
v_gene: TRBV5-1
j_gene: TRBJ2-7
d_gene: TRBD1
CDR3nt: TGCGCCAGCAGCTTGGCCAGGGGGAACGAGCAGTACTTC
CDR3aa: CASSLARGNEQYF

abundance: many
v_gene: TRBV27
j_gene: TRBJ2-7
d_gene: NA
CDR3nt: TGTGCCAGCAGCCGCGTCGACAGCTCCTACGAGCAGTACTTC
CDR3aa: CASSRVDSSYEQYF